The sequence of this TCR beta chain was determined in a study of OX40 agonist ivuxolimab in advanced cancers. The wider study: Ivuxolimab, an antibody that agonizes OX40 (CD134), was administered to the patients. Past anti-PD-1, anti-PD-L1 or anti-CTLA-4 therapy was accepted, and 40% to 50% had received some.

Blood sampling took place at baseline, cycle 4 day 1, and cycle 7 day 1. Produced via immunoSEQ multiplex PCR; TCRdb's table is partial and in-frame only. The table includes more than 100,000 clones, approximately 90% detected once. This clone has a single count. Antigen: not known. Study results and limitations: Expanded clones tended on average to be more numerous among CD8+ T cells than CD4+.

CDR3 size: 14 residues. Germline V gives CDR1 MNHNY, CDR2 SVGAGI (reference sequence). V lost 4 bases, J lost 2 bases, and 11 bases lay in between. The chain uses TRBV6-6 and TRBJ1-1; TRBD1 is a possible D gene (6 bases). The sequenced sample was CD4+ or CD8+ T cells sorted from blood, obtained in a trial of the OX40 agonist ivuxolimab. The source is an adult with an advanced solid tumor such as melanoma, head and neck, liver or kidney cancer. The CDR3 region has the DNA TGTGCCAGCAGTTCCGCAGGGGTCAACACTGAAGCTTTCTTT. Protein: CASSSAGVNTEAFF.